The present TCR beta chain was sequenced within a study of monozygotic twins with inflammatory bowel disease. General study results and limits: Reduced clonotype sharing with other individuals was observed in IBD patients relative to healthy twins, especially with disease activity. By inverse Simpson index, TCRbeta diversity was lower in IBD patients than in healthy co-twins. Since immunosuppressive treatments differed, patient repertoires may have gained added variability.

Note on this clonotype: Antigen: not known.

TCRdb re-called the 5' RACE reads and catalogs CDR3 proteins one per entry, DNA excluded. The listing contains some 440,000 distinct CDR3 sequences. The specimen sequenced was blood. This TCR derives from a human donor with ulcerative colitis or Crohn's disease, or a healthy co-twin of an affected twin (not recorded which).

CDR3 sequence reads: CASSLWGGGSYNEQFF. The V and J genes are TRBV5-6 and TRBJ2-1; TCRdb lists TRBD2, though no DNA is available to test this call. Germline V CDR1 and CDR2: SGHDT, YYEEEE. This CDR3 has 16 amino acids.